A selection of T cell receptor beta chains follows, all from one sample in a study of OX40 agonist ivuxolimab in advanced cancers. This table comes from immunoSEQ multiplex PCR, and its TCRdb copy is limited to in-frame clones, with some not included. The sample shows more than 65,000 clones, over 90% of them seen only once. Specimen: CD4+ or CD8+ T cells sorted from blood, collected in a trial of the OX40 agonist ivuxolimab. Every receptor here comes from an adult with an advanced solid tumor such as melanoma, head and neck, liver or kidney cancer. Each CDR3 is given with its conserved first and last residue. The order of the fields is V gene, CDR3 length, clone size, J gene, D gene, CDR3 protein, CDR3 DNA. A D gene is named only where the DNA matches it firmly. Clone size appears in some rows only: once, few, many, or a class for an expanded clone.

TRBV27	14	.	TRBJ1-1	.	CASSLLSPATEAFF	TGTGCCAGCAGTTTATTAAGCCCAGCGACTGAAGCTTTCTTT
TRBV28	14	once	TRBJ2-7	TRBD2	CASSVSGSSYEQYF	TGTGCCAGCAGTGTCAGCGGGAGTTCCTACGAGCAGTACTTC
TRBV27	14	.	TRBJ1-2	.	CASSLRTGSYGYTF	TGTGCCAGCAGTTTAAGAACCGGTTCCTATGGCTACACCTTC
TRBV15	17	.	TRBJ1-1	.	CATSRDRGGIGNTEAFF	TGTGCCACCAGCAGAGATAGAGGTGGTATTGGGAACACTGAAGCTTTCTTT
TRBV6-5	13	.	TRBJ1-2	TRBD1	CASSSTGVPADTF	TGTGCCAGCAGTTCTACAGGGGTGCCAGCGGACACCTTC
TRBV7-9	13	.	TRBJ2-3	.	CASSPDGTDTQYF	TGTGCCAGCAGCCCCGACGGCACAGATACGCAGTATTTT
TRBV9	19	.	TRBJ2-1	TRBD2	CASSVVEWRGLAGGYEQFF	TGTGCCAGCAGCGTAGTCGAATGGAGGGGACTAGCGGGAGGGTATGAGCAGTTCTTC
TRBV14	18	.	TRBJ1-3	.	CASSQDLSNTIPGNTIYF	TGTGCCAGCAGCCAAGACTTGAGCAATACCATACCAGGAAACACCATATATTTT
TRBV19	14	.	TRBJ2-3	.	CASNPGASGNTQYF	TGTGCCAGTAATCCAGGGGCCTCCGGGAATACGCAGTATTTT
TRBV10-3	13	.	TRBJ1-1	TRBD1	CAISDRGHTEAFF	TGTGCCATCAGCGACAGGGGGCACACTGAAGCTTTCTTT
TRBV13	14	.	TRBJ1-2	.	CASSLSIEGAGYTF	TGTGCCAGCAGCTTATCTATAGAAGGGGCTGGCTACACCTTC
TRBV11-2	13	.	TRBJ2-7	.	CASSSGEVYEQYF	TGTGCCAGCAGCTCCGGGGAGGTCTACGAGCAGTACTTC
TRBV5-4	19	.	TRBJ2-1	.	CAISGLASSHPGSYNEQFF	TGTGCCATCTCCGGATTGGCTAGCTCCCACCCTGGCTCCTACAATGAGCAGTTCTTC
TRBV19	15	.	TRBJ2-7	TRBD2	CASSVASGTTYEQYF	TGTGCCAGTAGTGTAGCTAGCGGGACTACCTACGAGCAGTACTTC
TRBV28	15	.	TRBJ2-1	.	CASRPGASSYNEQFF	TGTGCCAGCCGCCCGGGGGCGAGCTCCTACAATGAGCAGTTCTTC
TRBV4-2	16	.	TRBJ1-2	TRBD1	CASSQDWTGGANGYTF	TGTGCCAGCAGCCAAGATTGGACAGGGGGCGCAAATGGCTACACCTTC
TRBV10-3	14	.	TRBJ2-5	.	CAISRDTVQETQYF	TGTGCCATCAGTCGGGACACGGTACAAGAGACCCAGTACTTC
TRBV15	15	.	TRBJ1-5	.	CATSPGHTSNQPQHF	TGTGCCACCTCACCGGGACACACTAGCAATCAGCCCCAGCATTTT
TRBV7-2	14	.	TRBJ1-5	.	CASSFLGSNQPQHF	TGTGCCAGCAGCTTTTTGGGTAGCAATCAGCCCCAGCATTTT
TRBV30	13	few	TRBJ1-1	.	CAWSVLRSPEAFF	TGTGCCTGGAGTGTATTACGGTCCCCTGAAGCTTTCTTT
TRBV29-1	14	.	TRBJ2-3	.	CSVEGWTGTDTQYF	TGCAGCGTTGAAGGGTGGACCGGGACAGATACGCAGTATTTT
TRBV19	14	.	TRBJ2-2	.	CASSLSTGFGELFF	TGTGCCAGTAGTCTCTCTACAGGGTTCGGGGAGCTGTTTTTT
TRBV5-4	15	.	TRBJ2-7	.	CASSSWGTPSYEQYF	TGTGCCAGCAGCTCGTGGGGGACTCCCTCATACGAGCAGTACTTC
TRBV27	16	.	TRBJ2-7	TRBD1	CASSYLIGTGAYEQYF	TGTGCCAGCAGTTACTTAATCGGGACAGGGGCGTACGAGCAGTACTTC
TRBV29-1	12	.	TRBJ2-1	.	CSTPSRYNEQFF	TGCAGCACCCCGAGCAGATACAATGAGCAGTTCTTC